This record covers a single T cell receptor (beta chain). The data originate from a study of blood T cell repertoires in COVID-19. On the study more broadly: Material from acute and convalescent COVID-19 was sourced from the United States, Italy and Spain. PBMCs, B-cell-depleted T cells, or T cells were the source of the cDNA or gDNA that made up the material.

In the original workflow: For nucleated cells, counts were estimated from reference gene primer amplification. Here immunoSEQ multiplex PCR was the method, and the copy in TCRdb shows in-frame clones only, minus some. The V and J calls and clone size were taken over from that table, and D and trimming were inferred from the DNA. This table holds roughly 180,000 clones, around 82% found once. Germline lookup yields CDR1 LNHDA and CDR2 SQIVND (reference sequence). J gave up 2 bases and V 1 base, and 5 bases lay outside the gene matches. The CDR3 loop spans 16 amino acids. Sequenced input: peripheral blood. The V call is TRBV19, the J call TRBJ2-3; TRBD2 agrees at 8 bases. This sequence was found in a man aged 55 to 70 who had recovered from COVID-19. CDR3 amino acids: CASSIVTSGFTDTQYF. The CDR3 coding sequence is TGTGCCAGTAGTATAGTCACTAGCGGATTCACAGATACGCAGTATTTT.